A single sample is the source of the 23 T cell receptor beta chains below, sequenced in a study of cytomegalovirus exposure and HLA in healthy donors. Researchers ran the PCR with 60 Vbeta and 13 Jbeta primers. The repertoire was sequenced with immunoSEQ multiplex PCR; TCRdb's copy has only in-frame clones and lacks some. The data hold more than 150,000 clones, with about 90% observed a single time. Sequenced input: PBMCs. Receptors originate from a girl less than two years old in good health and CMV-seronegative.

The chain links TRBV6-1 to TRBJ1-1, with D unclear. CDR3 length: 15 residues. V was cut by 0 bases and J by 1 base, with 9 bases left in between. Germline V gives CDR1 MNHNS, CDR2 SASEGT. This CDR3 is CASSEALIQNTEAFF. CDR3 in DNA: TGTGCCAGCAGTGAAGCCCTAATCCAGAACACTGAAGCTTTCTTT.

This rearrangement joins TRBV19 to TRBJ2-1; 7 nucleotides align to TRBD1. Per the germline V gene, CDR1 is LNHDA and CDR2 is SQIVND (reference sequence). V was clipped by 7 bases and J by 8 bases; unmatched bases: 14. The CDR3 has 15 amino acids. The CDR3 region is CASTSLGGEKYEQFF. The CDR3 DNA follows: TGTGCCAGTACATCCTTAGGGGGCGAGAAATATGAGCAGTTCTTC.

J is TRBJ1-5 and V is TRBV19; 7 bases map to TRBD1. Germline trimming cut 6 bases from V and 0 bases from J; bases unmatched to any gene: 5. Germline CDR1 reads LNHDA; CDR2 reads SQIVND (reference sequence). The CDR3 consists of 15 residues. CDR3 nucleotides: TGTGCCAGTAGGAGCGGACAGGTTAGCAATCAGCCCCAGCATTTT. Translation: CASRSGQVSNQPQHF.

The chain combines TRBV4-3 with TRBJ2-3; D unclear. The CDR3 runs to 14 residues. V dropped 4 bases and J dropped 2 bases, with 10 bases sitting between them. Germline CDR1 reads LGHNA; CDR2 reads YSLEER. CDR3 coding DNA: TGCGCCAGCAGCCGGGCGCCCTCCACAGATACGCAGTATTTT. It specifies CASSRAPSTDTQYF.

The chain combines TRBV29-1 with TRBJ2-4; 9 positions match TRBD1. Trimming at V came to 4 bases and at J to 8 bases, leaving 9 bases not matched to a gene. The CDR3 loop spans 14 amino acids. In germline, CDR1 is SQVTM, CDR2 ANQGSEA. In DNA, the CDR3 is TGCAGCGTTGGAAAGGGACAGGGCGAGGACATTCAGTACTTC. Residues: CSVGKGQGEDIQYF.

The V call is TRBV7-9, the J call TRBJ1-2; D uncertain. The length of the CDR3 is 14 residues. Germline V gene data show CDR1 as SEHNR and CDR2 as FQNEAQ (reference sequence). V lost 2 bases and J 4 bases, leaving 11 bases between the germline ends. CDR3 in amino acids: CASSLKQLLYGYTF. CDR3 nucleotides: TGTGCCAGCAGCTTAAAACAACTACTCTATGGCTACACCTTC.

This clone appeared a few times. V is TRBV5-1 and J is TRBJ1-2; possible D gene TRBD1, 6 bases. CDR1 and CDR2 (germline): SGHRS, YFSETQ. V lost 3 bases and J lost 4, with 13 bases in between. There are 14 residues in the CDR3. CDR3: CASSSGEFSYGYTF. CDR3 DNA: TGCGCCAGCAGCTCAGGGGAATTTTCCTATGGCTACACCTTC.

J is TRBJ2-2 and V is TRBV9, with 7 bases aligning to TRBD1. The CDR3 covers 15 residues. The V gene end was trimmed by 0 bases and the J gene end by 8 bases; junction bases not matched to a gene: 7. Germline lookup yields CDR1 SGDLS and CDR2 YYNGEE. The CDR3 is CASSVALDRVGELFF. DNA for the CDR3: TGTGCCAGCAGCGTAGCCCTTGACAGGGTTGGGGAGCTGTTTTTT.

The V gene is TRBV9, the J gene TRBJ2-5; weak D call: TRBD2 (7 bases). Germline V gene sequence: CDR1 SGDLS, CDR2 YYNGEE. V was clipped by 2 bases and J by 7 bases, with 15 bases between them. This CDR3 is 14 amino acids long. This CDR3 reads CASSVGGPGGTQYF. The DNA of the CDR3 is TGTGCCAGCAGCGTGGGGGGGCCGGGAGGGACCCAGTACTTC.

The DNA for the CDR3 is TGCGCCAGCAGCCAGGGAATACTCAGGGATCCCGGGGCCAACGTCCTGACTTTC. It yields the protein CASSQGILRDPGANVLTF. The chain has TRBV4-1 and TRBJ2-6; tentatively, D is TRBD1 (5 bases). Germline V gene data show CDR1 as MGHRA and CDR2 as YSYEKL. Trimming removed 3 bases from V and 4 bases from J, with 19 bases in between. This CDR3 region has 18 residues.

The chain uses TRBV7-6 and TRBJ2-7; possibly TRBD2 for D (6 bases). In germline, CDR1 is SGHVS, CDR2 FNYEAQ. Trimming took off 4 bases at V and 5 bases at J, with 18 bases between the two ends. The CDR3 runs 15 residues. CDR3 protein: CASSSRGTGPDEQYF. As DNA, the CDR3 is TGTGCCAGCAGCTCGCGGGGCACGGGTCCCGACGAGCAGTACTTC.

This chain links TRBV2 with TRBJ2-5; 7 nucleotides align to TRBD2. The J call may be wrong; the DNA end is better matched by TRBJ2-7. Germline-derived CDR1 and CDR2 are SNHLY and FYNNEI. The CDR3 contains 14 residues. CDR3 bases: TGTGCCAGCAGTGAAGCGCGGGGGAGCTACGAGCAGTACTTC. It codes for CASSEARGSYEQYF.

This chain links TRBV4-1 with TRBJ2-1; D tentatively fits TRBD1 or TRBD2 (12 bases each). The V gene lost 8 bases and the J gene lost 4 bases, with 33 bases spanning the gap. Per the germline V gene, CDR1 is MGHRA and CDR2 is YSYEKL. The length of the CDR3 is 20 residues. CDR3 in DNA: TGCGCCAGCTTTAACTCCGGGACAGGGGGCGGACTAGCGGGATACAATGAGCAGTTCTTC. Protein: CASFNSGTGGGLAGYNEQFF.

This clone was observed a few times. This sequence joins TRBV18 and TRBJ2-3, with D uncertain. The CDR3 is 15 amino acids. The germline CDR1 and CDR2 sequences are KGHSH and LQKENI. The germline V and J ends were trimmed by 2 bases and 2 bases, with 11 bases remaining between them. CDR3 residues: CASSPSDGVTDTQYF. The CDR3 DNA reads TGTGCCAGCTCACCATCTGACGGAGTCACAGATACGCAGTATTTT. The full variable domain, rest sourced from reference TRBV18 and TRBJ2-3, is NAGVMQNPRHLVRRRGQEARLRCSPMKGHSHVYWYRQLPEEGLKFMVYLQKENIIDESGMPKERFSAEFPKEGPSILRIQQVVRGDSAAYFCASSPSDGVTDTQYFGPGTRLTVL.

The chain has TRBV27 and TRBJ2-1; maybe TRBD1 (5 bases). This CDR3 spans 13 amino acids. The V gene lost 4 bases and the J gene lost 4 bases, with 8 bases spanning the gap. The V gene's germline CDR1 is MNHEY and CDR2 SMNVEV (reference sequence). The CDR3 loop reads CASSSTAYNEQFF. CDR3 DNA: TGTGCCAGCAGTTCGACAGCTTACAATGAGCAGTTCTTC.

The chain has TRBV6-1 and TRBJ1-2, with 10 nucleotides matching TRBD1. The CDR3 sequence is 16 residues long. The J segment lost 8 bases and the V segment lost 4 bases, leaving 13 bases of the junction unmatched. CDR1 is MNHNS, CDR2 SASEGT, per germline. DNA of the CDR3: TGTGCCAGCAGTGGACCAACGGACAGGGGGAAGGGAGGCTACACCTTC. Its protein is CASSGPTDRGKGGYTF.

The chain combines TRBV30 with TRBJ2-3; D unclear. Germline CDR1 reads GTSNPN; CDR2 reads SVGIG (reference sequence). The CDR3 extends over 15 amino acids. V dropped 2 bases and J dropped 3 bases, with 15 bases sitting between them. CDR3 nucleotides: TGTGCCTGGAGTCACCAGAGGAGAGGTACAGATACGCAGTATTTT. The encoded protein is CAWSHQRRGTDTQYF.

The CDR3 loop reads CASSQDGTGLSGYTF. CDR3 DNA: TGCGCCAGCAGCCAAGATGGGACAGGACTGAGTGGCTACACCTTC. The V call is TRBV4-3, the J call TRBJ1-2; TRBD1 matches 8 bases. The length of the CDR3 is 15 residues. V lost 0 bases and J lost 7; bases outside the gene matches: 7. CDR1 is LGHNA, CDR2 YSLEER, per germline.

This chain joins TRBV4-2 and TRBJ1-3; no clear D gene. CDR1 is LGHNA and CDR2 is YNFKEQ in the germline V gene. The V and J ends lost 0 bases and 1 base respectively, with 7 bases between them. The CDR3 runs 15 residues. The chain's CDR3 is CASSQDAGSGNTIYF. The DNA for the CDR3 is TGTGCCAGCAGCCAAGATGCGGGGTCTGGAAACACCATATATTTT.

V gene TRBV11-3 combines with J gene TRBJ2-1, with unresolved D. V shed 5 bases and J shed 0 bases, with 8 bases lying between them. Germline V lookup: CDR1 SGHNT, CDR2 YENEEA. The CDR3 sequence is 14 residues long. CDR3 nucleotide sequence: TGTGCCAGCAGCCTTACTATCTCCTACAATGAGCAGTTCTTC. This translates into CASSLTISYNEQFF.

There are a few counts of this clone. The rearrangement joins TRBV6-5 to TRBJ2-1; D is perhaps TRBD2 (6 bases). Germline assignment: CDR1 MNHEY and CDR2 SVGAGI. Trimming removed 2 bases from V and 5 bases from J, with 13 bases in between. There are 15 residues in the CDR3. CDR3 amino acids: CASSYGGNINNEQFF. CDR3 in DNA: TGTGCCAGCAGTTACGGCGGGAACATTAACAATGAGCAGTTCTTC.

In the case of this clone: This same CDR3 is encoded by further DNA sequences in the sample. J is TRBJ2-2 and V is TRBV7-3; perhaps TRBD2 as D (6 bases). Germline CDR1 reads SGHTA; CDR2 reads FQGTGA. The CDR3 has 15 amino acids. Trimming took 3 bases from V and 2 from J, leaving 10 bases between them. The DNA of the CDR3 is TGTGCCAGCAGCTTCGGGGGATCCAACACCGGGGAGCTGTTTTTT. This encodes CASSFGGSNTGELFF. Full variable domain (rest looked up from reference TRBV7-3 and TRBJ2-2): GAGVSQTPSNKVTEKGKYVELRCDPISGHTALYWYRQSLGQGPEFLIYFQGTGAADDSGLPNDRFFAVRPEGSVSTLKIQRTERGDSAVYLCASSFGGSNTGELFFGEGSRLTVL.

V gene TRBV29-1 combines with J gene TRBJ1-4; D is unresolved. Trimming took off 3 bases at V and 0 bases at J, with 2 bases between the two ends. Per germline, CDR1 SQVTM and CDR2 ANQGSEA. The CDR3 sequence is 12 residues long. CDR3 amino acids: CSVDTTNEKLFF. The CDR3 DNA sequence: TGCAGCGTTGACACAACTAATGAAAAACTGTTTTTT.